This TCR beta chain was sequenced in a study of regulatory T cells in long-lasting Graves disease. The time point: newly diagnosed GD, antithyroid drugs for less than 3 months. Extracted RNA from PBMCs served as the source of the TCR library. About this clonotype: Its antigen remains unidentified.

Notes on the study in general: Persistent Graves' cases showed lower TCR diversity than newly diagnosed cases. Patients with persistent disease showed a bias toward TRBV28, TRBJ1-2 and TRBJ2-5.

Per germline, CDR1 SGHTA and CDR2 FQGTGA. The junction had 3 bases not matched to a gene; V was cut back by 2 bases and J by 2 bases. The CDR3 runs 15 residues. Investigators prepared the TCR beta libraries by applying iRepertoire HTBI primers and Arm-PCR of CDR3 regions. Using its own MiXCR run on the multiplex PCR reads, TCRdb lists one record per CDR3 protein. The repertoire includes about 240,000 distinct CDR3 sequences, 20% of them detected once, and about 15% sits in the top ten. The input for sequencing was peripheral blood mononuclear cells (PBMCs), taken at new diagnosis, from a patient treated with antithyroid drugs. This TCR was recovered from a female donor with Graves disease. V usage is TRBV7-3 and J usage is TRBJ2-1, with 7 bases aligning to TRBD1. The CDR3 loop reads CASSLLGTAYNEQFF. The CDR3 nucleotides read TGTGCCAGCAGCTTACTTGGGACAGCCTACAATGAGCAGTTCTTC.